This is a list of T cell receptor beta chains from one sample in a study of blood T cell repertoires in COVID-19. Sequencing was performed with immunoSEQ multiplex PCR; in TCRdb, only in-frame clones are kept and a portion is missing. This sample yields some 300,000 clones, of which nearly 90% are seen a single time; roughly a tenth belongs to the top ten. The sequencing input was PBMCs or T cells enriched from blood (not recorded which). The receptors come from a young woman who had recovered from COVID-19. Each CDR3 is given with its conserved first and last residue.

TRBV4-1	TRBJ2-1	CASSQYPGETSGSVEQFF
TRBV4-1	TRBJ2-7	CASSQPTGSYEQYF
TRBV10-2	TRBJ2-7	CASSLPQGTRSYEQYF
TRBV19	TRBJ1-6	CASSIQGAGNSPLHF
TRBV7-9	TRBJ1-1	CASSLTGVNTEAFF
TRBV21-1	TRBJ1-2	CASSSDYREPYGYTF
TRBV5-1	TRBJ2-1	CASDTGSPYNEQFF
TRBV10-3	TRBJ2-2	CAARPDRFDTGELFF
TRBV6-5	TRBJ2-4	CASNRGGIQYF
TRBV7-2	TRBJ2-1	CASSLGTSGNEQFF
TRBV4-1	TRBJ2-2	CASSLRGAGTGELFF
TRBV5-1	TRBJ1-2	CASSQTENYGYTF
TRBV19	TRBJ2-1	CASSIFPRPTAGGNQQLMYNEQFF
TRBV6-5	TRBJ2-7	CASTRLLADSYEQYF
TRBV6-1	TRBJ1-2	CASSEVGEGGYTF
TRBV10-3	TRBJ2-7	CAITSGRGSYEQYF
TRBV12-3/TRBV12-4	TRBJ2-5	CASSLTGEETQYF
TRBV6-5	TRBJ2-5	CASSALAFGETQYF
TRBV28	TRBJ1-5	CASSLHTQNQPQHF
TRBV5-1	TRBJ1-2	CASSLQGQNYGYTF
TRBV18	TRBJ1-5	CASSPTNQPQHF
TRBV25-1	TRBJ1-2	CASTGTEGYTF
TRBV27	TRBJ2-7	CASSRTASSYEQYF
TRBV19	TRBJ1-6	CASSQGAYNSPLHF
TRBV6-4	TRBJ2-1	CASSALADHNEQFF
TRBV29-1	TRBJ2-6	CSVFSGANVLTF